This T cell receptor (beta chain) comes out of a study of blood T cell repertoires in COVID-19. Study details: The study drew acute and convalescent COVID-19 samples from the United States, Italy and Spain. From T cells, B-cell-depleted T cells, or PBMCs came the material, which was cDNA or gDNA.

Across about two dozen US areas, participants ranged in age from about 18 to 100 years. Original analysis: Estimation of nucleated cell counts relied on the amplification of reference gene primers. Data came from immunoSEQ multiplex PCR; TCRdb stores just in-frame clones and leaves some out. The V and J calls and clone size are taken from that table; D and trimming were inferred from the DNA. The data hold almost 400,000 clones, with roughly 90% observed a single time. The V gene's germline CDR1 is LNHDA and CDR2 SQIVND (reference sequence). The CDR3 extends over 17 amino acids. Unmatched junction bases numbered 14, after V lost 3 bases and J lost 8 bases.

The receptor was derived from a woman under 40 with acute COVID-19. The sequenced sample was PBMCs or T cells enriched from blood (not recorded which). The rearrangement joins TRBV19 to TRBJ2-1, with 9 bases that match TRBD2. The CDR3 DNA is TGTGCCAGTAGTATTGGGGCCGTGCGGGGGGGCATAGATGAGCAGTTCTTC. It encodes CASSIGAVRGGIDEQFF.